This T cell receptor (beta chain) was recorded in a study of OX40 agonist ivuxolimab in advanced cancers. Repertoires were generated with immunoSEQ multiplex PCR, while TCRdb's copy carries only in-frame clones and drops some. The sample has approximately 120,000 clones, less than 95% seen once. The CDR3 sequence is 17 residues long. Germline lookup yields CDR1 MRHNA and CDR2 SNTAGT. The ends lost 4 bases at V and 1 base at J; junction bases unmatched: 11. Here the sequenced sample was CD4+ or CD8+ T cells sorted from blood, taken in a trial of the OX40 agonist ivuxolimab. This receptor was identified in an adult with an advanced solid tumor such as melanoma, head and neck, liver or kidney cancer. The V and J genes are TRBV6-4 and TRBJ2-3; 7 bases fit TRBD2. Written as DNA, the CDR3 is TGTGCCAGCAGTGTAGCATCGGCGGGAGAGGGCACAGATACGCAGTATTTT. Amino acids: CASSVASAGEGTDTQYF.